This TCR beta chain emerged from a study of blood T cell repertoires in COVID-19. Study at large: From the United States, Italy and Spain came samples of acute and convalescent COVID-19. T cells, B-cell-depleted T cells, or PBMCs provided the cDNA or gDNA that served as material.

As originally analysed: Estimation of nucleated cell counts was performed using reference gene primer amplification. Sequencing used immunoSEQ multiplex PCR; TCRdb keeps in-frame clones, though not all of them. V and J calls and clone size are as listed in that table; D and trimming were resolved from the DNA. The sample includes about 190,000 clones, 82% of them seen just once. Germline CDR1 and CDR2: MDHEN and SYDVKM. This CDR3 region has 17 residues. V was shortened by 5 bases and J by 0 bases, with 19 bases between the two germline ends. The sequence derives from a woman aged 55-70 years with COVID-19, enrolled during active disease. The genes are TRBV28 and TRBJ1-1; perhaps TRBD1 as D (5 bases). Sample: peripheral blood. CDR3 coding DNA: TGTGCCAGCAGTCTAGTCCAAGGGGTGGGAATGAACACTGAAGCTTTCTTT. Its translation: CASSLVQGVGMNTEAFF.